These T cell receptor beta chains were read from a single sample in a study of blood T cell repertoires in COVID-19. Sequenced by immunoSEQ multiplex PCR; TCRdb stores in-frame clones only, minus some. The sample carries about 120,000 clones, 80% to 85% recorded once. The sequencing input was peripheral blood. The receptor source for this set is a woman aged 45-59 years with acute or convalescent COVID-19. The CDR3 runs from the conserved cysteine through the conserved F or W. Each record gives: J gene, clone size, V gene, CDR3 protein. The size entry is marked missing in some rows and otherwise reads once, few, many or a size class.

J: TRBJ1-2
size: NA
V: TRBV3-1/TRBV3-2
CDR3: CASSQTQGAYGYTF

J: TRBJ2-3
size: NA
V: TRBV5-1
CDR3: CASSPGVLAGSTDTQYF

J: TRBJ1-2
size: once
V: TRBV7-2
CDR3: CASSVEGTPGTYGYTF

J: TRBJ2-1
size: NA
V: TRBV11-1
CDR3: CASSPQVRGHYNEQFF

J: TRBJ1-2
size: NA
V: TRBV12-3/TRBV12-4
CDR3: CASKRGQSYGYTF

J: TRBJ1-5
size: NA
V: TRBV19
CDR3: CASSIKEGSYQPQHF

J: TRBJ2-7
size: NA
V: TRBV28
CDR3: CASSRGYEQYF

J: TRBJ1-4
size: NA
V: TRBV7-9
CDR3: CASSLVGTGSEKLFF

J: TRBJ2-6
size: NA
V: TRBV4-2
CDR3: CASSQEASGSSGANVLTF

J: TRBJ2-5
size: NA
V: TRBV11-2
CDR3: CASTAGFLETQYF

J: TRBJ1-5
size: few
V: TRBV7-8
CDR3: CASSLTVNQPQHF

J: TRBJ2-2
size: NA
V: TRBV29-1
CDR3: CSVAGPGMTGELFF

J: TRBJ1-2
size: NA
V: TRBV15
CDR3: CATSREGDRGSGYTF